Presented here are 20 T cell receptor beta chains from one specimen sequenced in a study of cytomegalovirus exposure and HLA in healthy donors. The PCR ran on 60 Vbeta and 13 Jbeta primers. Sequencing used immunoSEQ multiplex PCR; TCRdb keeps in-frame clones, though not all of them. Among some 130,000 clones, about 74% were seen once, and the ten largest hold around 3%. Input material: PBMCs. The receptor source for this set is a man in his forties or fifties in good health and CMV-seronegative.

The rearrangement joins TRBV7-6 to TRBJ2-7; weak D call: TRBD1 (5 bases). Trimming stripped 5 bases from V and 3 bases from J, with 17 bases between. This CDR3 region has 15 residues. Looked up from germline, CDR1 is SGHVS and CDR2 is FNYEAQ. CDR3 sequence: CASSLDGPRGYEQYF. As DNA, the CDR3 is TGTGCCAGCAGCCTCGATGGCCCAAGGGGCTACGAGCAGTACTTC.

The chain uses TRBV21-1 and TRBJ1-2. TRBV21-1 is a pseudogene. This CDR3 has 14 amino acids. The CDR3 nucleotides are TGTGCCAGCAGCAAAGGGAGGAGCCTCTATGGCTACACCTTC. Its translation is CASSKGRSLYGYTF.

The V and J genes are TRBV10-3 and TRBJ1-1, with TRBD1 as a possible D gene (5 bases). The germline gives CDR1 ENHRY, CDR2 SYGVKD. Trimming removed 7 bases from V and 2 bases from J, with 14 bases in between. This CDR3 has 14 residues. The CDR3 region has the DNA TGTGCCATCACCGATGGTAGGGGAAACACTGAAGCTTTCTTT. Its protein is CAITDGRGNTEAFF.

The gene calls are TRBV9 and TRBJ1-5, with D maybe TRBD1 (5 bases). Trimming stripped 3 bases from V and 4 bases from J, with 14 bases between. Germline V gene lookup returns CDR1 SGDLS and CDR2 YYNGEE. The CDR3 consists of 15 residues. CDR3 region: CASSDGGSVNQPQHF. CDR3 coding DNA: TGTGCCAGCAGCGACGGGGGTTCAGTAAATCAGCCCCAGCATTTT.

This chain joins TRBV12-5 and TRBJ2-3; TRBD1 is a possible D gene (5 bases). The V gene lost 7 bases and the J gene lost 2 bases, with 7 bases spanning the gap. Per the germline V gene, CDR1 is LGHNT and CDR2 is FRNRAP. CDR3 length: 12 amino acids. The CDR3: CASARDTDTQYF. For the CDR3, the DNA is TGTGCTAGTGCCAGGGACACAGATACGCAGTATTTT.

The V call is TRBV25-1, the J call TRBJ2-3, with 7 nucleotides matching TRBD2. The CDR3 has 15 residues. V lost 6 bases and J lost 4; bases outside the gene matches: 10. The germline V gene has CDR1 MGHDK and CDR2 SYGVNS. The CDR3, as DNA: TGTGCCAGCAGCTCTTATTGGGGGGGGGCAGATACGCAGTATTTT. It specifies CASSSYWGGADTQYF.

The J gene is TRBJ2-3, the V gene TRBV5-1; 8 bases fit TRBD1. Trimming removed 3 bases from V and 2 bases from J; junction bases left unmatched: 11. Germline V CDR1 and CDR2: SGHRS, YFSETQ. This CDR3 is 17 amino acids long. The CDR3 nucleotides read TGCGCCAGCAGCTCAACAGGGGGTACAATATCCACAGATACGCAGTATTTT. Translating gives CASSSTGGTISTDTQYF.

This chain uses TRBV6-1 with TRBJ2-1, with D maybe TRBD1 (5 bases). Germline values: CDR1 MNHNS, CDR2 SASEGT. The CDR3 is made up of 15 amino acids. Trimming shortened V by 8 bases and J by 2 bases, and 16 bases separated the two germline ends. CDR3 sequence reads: CASGGGAKTYNEQFF. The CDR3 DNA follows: TGTGCCAGCGGCGGTGGGGCTAAAACCTACAATGAGCAGTTCTTC.

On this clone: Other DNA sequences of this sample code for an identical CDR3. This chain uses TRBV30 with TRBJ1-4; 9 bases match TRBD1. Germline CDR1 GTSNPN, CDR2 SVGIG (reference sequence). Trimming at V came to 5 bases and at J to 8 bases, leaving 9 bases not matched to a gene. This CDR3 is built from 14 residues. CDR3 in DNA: TGTGCCTGGGAACGACAGGGGGTGAGAGAAAAACTGTTTTTT. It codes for CAWERQGVREKLFF. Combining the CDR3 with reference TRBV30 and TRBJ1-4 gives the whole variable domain SQTIHQWPATLVQPVGSPLSLECTVEGTSNPNLYWYRQAAGRGLQLLFYSVGIGQISSEVPQNLSASRPQDRQFILSSKKLLLSDSGFYLCAWERQGVREKLFFGSGTQLSVL.

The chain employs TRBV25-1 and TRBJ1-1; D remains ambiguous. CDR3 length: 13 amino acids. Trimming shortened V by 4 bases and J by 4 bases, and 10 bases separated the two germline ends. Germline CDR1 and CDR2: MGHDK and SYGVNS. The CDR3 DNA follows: TGTGCCAGCAGTGTCTCAAGCTCCACTGAAGCTTTCTTT. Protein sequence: CASSVSSSTEAFF.

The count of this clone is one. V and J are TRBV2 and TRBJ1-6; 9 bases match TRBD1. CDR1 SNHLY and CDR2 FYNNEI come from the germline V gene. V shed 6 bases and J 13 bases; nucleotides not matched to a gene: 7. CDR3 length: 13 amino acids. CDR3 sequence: CASRAGTGSPLHF. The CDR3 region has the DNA TGTGCCAGCAGGGCCGGGACAGGGTCGCCCCTCCACTTT.

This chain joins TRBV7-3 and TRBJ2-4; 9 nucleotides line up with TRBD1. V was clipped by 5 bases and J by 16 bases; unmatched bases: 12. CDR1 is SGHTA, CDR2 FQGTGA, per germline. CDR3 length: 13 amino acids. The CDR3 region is CASSTQSGTGFYF. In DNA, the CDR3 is TGTGCCAGCAGCACGCAATCCGGGACAGGGTTCTACTTC.

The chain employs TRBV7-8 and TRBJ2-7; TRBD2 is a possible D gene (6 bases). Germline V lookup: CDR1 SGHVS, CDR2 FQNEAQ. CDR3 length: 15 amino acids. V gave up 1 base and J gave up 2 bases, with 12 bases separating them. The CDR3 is CASSLGEGGAYEQYF. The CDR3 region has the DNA TGTGCCAGCAGCTTAGGGGAAGGCGGGGCCTACGAGCAGTACTTC.

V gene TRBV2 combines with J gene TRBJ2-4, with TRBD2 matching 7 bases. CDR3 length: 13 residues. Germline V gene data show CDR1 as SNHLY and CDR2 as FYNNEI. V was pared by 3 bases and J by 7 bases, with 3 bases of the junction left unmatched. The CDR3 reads CASSDREGNIQYF. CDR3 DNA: TGTGCCAGCAGTGACAGGGAGGGGAACATTCAGTACTTC.

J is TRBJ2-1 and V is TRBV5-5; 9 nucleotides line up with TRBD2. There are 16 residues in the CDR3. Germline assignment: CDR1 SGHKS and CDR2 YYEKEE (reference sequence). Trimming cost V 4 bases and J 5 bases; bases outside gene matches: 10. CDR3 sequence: CASSPPRSGGNNEQFF. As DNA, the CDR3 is TGTGCCAGCAGCCCCCCCAGGAGCGGGGGGAACAATGAGCAGTTCTTC.

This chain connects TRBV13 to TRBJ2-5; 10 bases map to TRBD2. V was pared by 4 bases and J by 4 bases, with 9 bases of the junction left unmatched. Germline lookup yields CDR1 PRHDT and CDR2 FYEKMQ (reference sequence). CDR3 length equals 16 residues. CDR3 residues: CASSSSAGGPSETQYF. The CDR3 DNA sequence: TGTGCCAGCAGCTCCTCAGCGGGAGGGCCCTCAGAGACCCAGTACTTC.

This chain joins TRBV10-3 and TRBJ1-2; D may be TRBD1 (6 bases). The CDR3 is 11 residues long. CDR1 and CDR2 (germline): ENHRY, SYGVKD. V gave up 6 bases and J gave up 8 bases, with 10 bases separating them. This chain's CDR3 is CAIREQGGYTF. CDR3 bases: TGTGCCATCAGGGAACAGGGAGGCTACACCTTC.

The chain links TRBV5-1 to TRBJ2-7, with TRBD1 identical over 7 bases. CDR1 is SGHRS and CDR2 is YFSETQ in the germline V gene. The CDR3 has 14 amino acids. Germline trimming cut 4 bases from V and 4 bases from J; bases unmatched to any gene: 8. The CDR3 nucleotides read TGCGCCAGCAGCCCATGGACAGGAGGTTACGAGCAGTACTTC. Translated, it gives CASSPWTGGYEQYF.

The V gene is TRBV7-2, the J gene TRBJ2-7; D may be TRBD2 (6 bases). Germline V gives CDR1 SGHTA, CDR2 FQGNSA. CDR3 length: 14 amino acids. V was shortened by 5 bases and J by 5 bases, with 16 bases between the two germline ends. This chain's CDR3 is CASSLVSGLNEQYF. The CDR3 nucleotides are TGTGCCAGCAGCCTCGTGAGCGGGCTTAACGAGCAGTACTTC.

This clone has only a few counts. The CDR3 protein is CASSSQHWGRYENPEAFF. CDR3 nucleotide sequence: TGTGCCAGCAGTTCCCAGCACTGGGGGCGTTACGAAAACCCTGAAGCTTTCTTT. The chain uses TRBV7-2 and TRBJ1-1; D possibly corresponds to TRBD1 (6 bases). Trimming stripped 6 bases from V and 6 bases from J, with 29 bases between. CDR3 size: 18 residues. The germline V gene encodes CDR1 SGHTA and CDR2 FQGNSA.